The next 26 T cell receptor beta chains were all read from a single sample in a study of T cell responses to AZD1222 COVID-19 vaccine. Produced via immunoSEQ multiplex PCR; TCRdb's table is partial and in-frame only. The sample carries about 150,000 clones, over 90% recorded once. Source: peripheral blood, taken on day 0 of AZD1222 vaccination. These receptors originate from an adult in good health.

This sequence joins TRBV3-1 (or the pseudogene TRBV3-2) and TRBJ2-3; possible D gene TRBD1, 5 bases. Germline V gene lookup returns CDR1 LGHDT and CDR2 YNNKEL (reference sequence). The CDR3 covers 13 residues. V was pared by 0 bases and J by 9 bases, with 10 bases between. The CDR3 spells CASSQDQGGTQYF. In DNA form, the CDR3 reads TGTGCCAGCAGCCAAGACCAGGGTGGAACGCAGTATTTT.

This chain joins TRBV6-1 and TRBJ1-6, with TRBD1 as a possible D gene (5 bases). There are 23 residues in the CDR3. The germline CDR1 and CDR2 sequences are MNHNS and SASEGT. The V end was cut by 1 base, the J end by 0 bases, with 28 bases between. This CDR3 reads CASSEEGVGGSLTGGSYNSPLHF. For the CDR3, the DNA is TGTGCCAGCAGTGAAGAGGGAGTGGGGGGGTCCTTGACGGGAGGCTCCTATAATTCACCCCTCCACTTT.

The rearrangement uses TRBV2 and TRBJ1-1; no reliable D call. Trimming removed 6 bases from V and 10 bases from J, with 18 bases in between. Germline CDR1 reads SNHLY; CDR2 reads FYNNEI. The CDR3 length is 13 residues. CDR3 sequence (DNA): TGTGCCAGCAGCGTGAGTCGGCCTGATGCAGCTTTCTTT. Its translation: CASSVSRPDAAFF.

The rearrangement joins TRBV11-2 to TRBJ1-2; perhaps TRBD1 as D (6 bases). CDR1 and CDR2 (germline): SGHAT, FQNNGV. V gave up 3 bases and J gave up 4 bases, with 21 bases separating them. The CDR3 is made up of 17 amino acids. The CDR3 sequence: CASSFLGEQGLGYGYTF. The CDR3 bases are TGTGCCAGCAGCTTCCTTGGGGAACAGGGTCTCGGCTATGGCTACACCTTC. The entire variable domain, with the rest obtained from reference TRBV11-2 and TRBJ1-2, is as follows: EAGVAQSPRYKIIEKRQSVAFWCNPISGHATLYWYQQILGQGPKLLIQFQNNGVVDDSQLPKDRFSAERLKGVDSTLKIQPAKLEDSAVYLCASSFLGEQGLGYGYTFGSGTRLTVV.

This clone appeared a single time. The J gene is TRBJ1-1, the V gene TRBV19; 10 positions match TRBD1. Trimming took 4 bases from V and 3 from J; bases not matched to a gene: 5. The CDR3 loop spans 15 amino acids. Germline CDR1 LNHDA, CDR2 SQIVND (reference sequence). The DNA for the CDR3 is TGTGCCAGTAGTAAAGAAGACAGGGGGCACACTGAAGCTTTCTTT. Translating gives CASSKEDRGHTEAFF.

The chain employs TRBV4-1 and TRBJ2-1; possible D gene TRBD2, 6 bases. This CDR3 comprises 16 residues. Trimming left V 2 bases short and J 4 bases short, with 15 bases between. CDR1 is MGHRA, CDR2 YSYEKL, per germline. CDR3 DNA sequence: TGCGCCAGCAGCCAACCTCTCGCGGGGCGGTACAATGAGCAGTTCTTC. The encoded protein is CASSQPLAGRYNEQFF.

The genes are TRBV3-1 (or the pseudogene TRBV3-2) and TRBJ2-3; no clear D. Germline V lookup: CDR1 LGHDT, CDR2 YNNKEL (reference sequence). Trimming took 1 base from V and 2 from J, leaving 7 bases between them. The CDR3 is made up of 14 amino acids. In DNA form, the CDR3 reads TGTGCCAGCAGCCAAGTGGGTAACACAGATACGCAGTATTTT. Translated, it gives CASSQVGNTDTQYF.

The rearrangement links TRBV28 to TRBJ2-5; 7 bases match TRBD1. In germline, CDR1 is MDHEN, CDR2 SYDVKM. The CDR3 loop spans 14 amino acids. Trimming took 5 bases from V and 4 from J; bases not matched to a gene: 7. The CDR3 is CASSIRQGGETQYF. The CDR3 nucleotides are TGTGCCAGCAGTATCCGACAGGGTGGAGAGACCCAGTACTTC.

The chain is built from TRBV28 and TRBJ1-5; 7 bases line up with TRBD1. The CDR3 totals 16 residues. V shed 4 bases and J 6 bases; nucleotides not matched to a gene: 12. Germline assignment: CDR1 MDHEN and CDR2 SYDVKM. The DNA for the CDR3 is TGTGCCAGCAGTTCAGGCGAGGACAGGAAGGGTCAGCCCCAGCATTTT. This sequence encodes CASSSGEDRKGQPQHF.

This chain joins TRBV2 and TRBJ1-1, with D uncertain. Deletions cut 2 bases from V and 1 base from J, with 5 bases between. The CDR3 consists of 13 residues. The V gene's germline CDR1 is SNHLY and CDR2 FYNNEI. The CDR3 spells CASSEWENTEAFF. For the CDR3, the DNA is TGTGCCAGCAGTGAATGGGAGAACACTGAAGCTTTCTTT.

This clone was detected once. The V gene is TRBV7-7, the J gene TRBJ2-3; D might be TRBD1 or TRBD2, each matching 6 bases. The V gene's germline CDR1 is SSHAT and CDR2 FNYEAQ (reference sequence). CDR3 length: 14 residues. V lost 5 bases and J 4 bases, leaving 13 bases between the germline ends. CDR3 amino acids: CASSPGASADTQYF. The CDR3 DNA is TGTGCCAGCAGCCCGGGGGCGAGTGCAGATACGCAGTATTTT. Drawing the rest from reference TRBV7-7 and TRBJ2-3, the complete variable domain is GAGVSQSPRYKVTKRGQDVTLRCDPISSHATLYWYQQALGQGPEFLTYFNYEAQPDKSGLPSDRFSAERPEGSISTLTIQRTEQRDSAMYRCASSPGASADTQYFGPGTRLTVL.

This clone showed up just once. The chain recombines TRBV7-8 with TRBJ2-2, with D hard to call. The CDR3 is 15 amino acids. In germline, CDR1 is SGHVS, CDR2 FQNEAQ. The germline V and J ends were trimmed by 4 bases and 2 bases, with 11 bases remaining between them. Written as DNA, the CDR3 is TGTGCCAGCAGCTCAAGACGGGTTAACACCGGGGAGCTGTTTTTT. This sequence encodes CASSSRRVNTGELFF.

V usage is TRBV9 and J usage is TRBJ1-4, with D possibly TRBD1 on 6 matching bases. Deletions cut 0 bases from V and 5 bases from J, with 11 bases between. This CDR3 comprises 15 residues. The germline V gene encodes CDR1 SGDLS and CDR2 YYNGEE. CDR3 sequence reads: CASSVGPQGNEKLFF. CDR3 DNA sequence: TGTGCCAGCAGCGTAGGCCCACAGGGCAATGAAAAACTGTTTTTT. Variable domain in full (rest from reference TRBV9 and TRBJ1-4): DSGVTQTPKHLITATGQRVTLRCSPRSGDLSVYWYQQSLDQGLQFLIQYYNGEERAKGNILERFSAQQFPDLHSELNLSSLELGDSALYFCASSVGPQGNEKLFFGSGTQLSVL.

The CDR3 region has the DNA TGTGCCAGCAGCTTGGTCAGGGGGACCGGGGAGCTGTTTTTT. It specifies CASSLVRGTGELFF. The chain employs TRBV7-2 and TRBJ2-2; 7 bases align to TRBD1. The CDR3 covers 14 residues. Trimming removed 3 bases from V and 5 bases from J; junction bases left unmatched: 3. Germline V lookup: CDR1 SGHTA, CDR2 FQGNSA. The full variable domain, completed using reference TRBV7-2 and TRBJ2-2, is GAGVSQSPSNKVTEKGKDVELRCDPISGHTALYWYRQSLGQGLEFLIYFQGNSAPDKSGLPSDRFSAERTGGSVSTLTIQRTQQEDSAVYLCASSLVRGTGELFFGEGSRLTVL.

CDR3 nucleotide sequence: TGTGCCAGCAGTAAGAGGGACAGTAGCTCTGGAAACACCATATATTTT. Translated, it gives CASSKRDSSSGNTIYF. This chain joins TRBV27 and TRBJ1-3; the match to TRBD1 covers 7 bases. V was clipped by 5 bases and J by 0 bases; unmatched bases: 7. This CDR3 is built from 16 residues. From germline, CDR1 is MNHEY and CDR2 SMNVEV (reference sequence).

The chain recombines TRBV28 with TRBJ2-1; D remains unclear. CDR1 MDHEN and CDR2 SYDVKM come from the germline V gene. The CDR3 loop spans 14 amino acids. V shed 5 bases and J shed 10 bases, with 18 bases lying between them. The CDR3, as DNA: TGTGCCAGCAGTCTCTATCCGGGCTTGGGGGAGCAGTTCTTC. Translation gives CASSLYPGLGEQFF.

This chain links TRBV5-1 with TRBJ1-1; D uncertain. The CDR3 consists of 15 residues. Germline V gene sequence: CDR1 SGHRS, CDR2 YFSETQ. Trimming took off 1 base at V and 4 bases at J, with 14 bases between the two ends. The CDR3 sequence is CASSLSVGAGTEAFF. The CDR3 DNA follows: TGCGCCAGCAGCTTGTCTGTGGGCGCAGGCACTGAAGCTTTCTTT. The full variable domain, rest sourced from reference TRBV5-1 and TRBJ1-1, is KAGVTQTPRYLIKTRGQQVTLSCSPISGHRSVSWYQQTPGQGLQFLFEYFSETQRNKGNFPGRFSGRQFSNSRSEMNVSTLELGDSALYLCASSLSVGAGTEAFFGQGTRLTVV.

The chain employs TRBV28 and TRBJ2-5, with a tentative D call TRBD2 (6 bases). The germline V gene encodes CDR1 MDHEN and CDR2 SYDVKM. The V and J ends lost 8 bases and 2 bases respectively, with 18 bases between them. The CDR3 is 15 residues long. The CDR3 bases are TGTGCCAGCCACAGCCTCGACGCGGGGCAAGAGACCCAGTACTTC. As protein: CASHSLDAGQETQYF. Together with reference TRBV28 and TRBJ2-5, the CDR3 gives the full variable domain: DVKVTQSSRYLVKRTGEKVFLECVQDMDHENMFWYRQDPGLGLRLIYFSYDVKMKEKGDIPEGYSVSREKKERFSLILESASTNQTSMYLCASHSLDAGQETQYFGPGTRLLVL.

V gene TRBV5-6 combines with J gene TRBJ1-6; maybe TRBD1 (5 bases). This CDR3 is 17 amino acids long. Germline V gene lookup returns CDR1 SGHDT and CDR2 YYEEEE. The V end was cut by 0 bases, the J end by 0 bases, with 10 bases between. The CDR3 is CASSLAGESSYNSPLHF. CDR3 in DNA: TGTGCCAGCAGCTTGGCGGGGGAGAGCTCCTATAATTCACCCCTCCACTTT. Complete variable domain (other parts from reference TRBV5-6 and TRBJ1-6): DAGVTQSPTHLIKTRGQQVTLRCSPKSGHDTVSWYQQALGQGPQFIFQYYEEEERQRGNFPDRFSGHQFPNYSSELNVNALLLGDSALYLCASSLAGESSYNSPLHFGNGTRLTVT.

The V and J genes are TRBV3-1 (or the pseudogene TRBV3-2) and TRBJ2-7, with D possibly matching TRBD2 (6 bases). Germline CDR1 reads LGHDT; CDR2 reads YNNKEL (reference sequence). Deletions cut 0 bases from V and 2 bases from J, with 14 bases between. The CDR3 spans 16 residues. This chain's CDR3 is CASSQDGGRPAYEQYF. The CDR3 nucleotides read TGTGCCAGCAGCCAAGATGGTGGGAGGCCAGCCTACGAGCAGTACTTC.

V gene TRBV2 combines with J gene TRBJ1-6; TRBD1 is a possible D gene (5 bases). The V end lost 1 base, the J end lost 4 bases, and 14 bases lay between the germline ends. Germline-derived CDR1 and CDR2 are SNHLY and FYNNEI. The CDR3 is 17 residues long. The CDR3 DNA follows: TGTGCCAGCAGTGAAGTGTTCGGGGCAGGGTATAATTCACCCCTCCACTTT. Amino acid sequence: CASSEVFGAGYNSPLHF. Combining the CDR3 with reference TRBV2 and TRBJ1-6 gives the whole variable domain EPEVTQTPSHQVTQMGQEVILRCVPISNHLYFYWYRQILGQKVEFLVSFYNNEISEKSEIFDDQFSVERPDGSNFTLKIRSTKLEDSAMYFCASSEVFGAGYNSPLHFGNGTRLTVT.

This chain links TRBV29-1 with TRBJ2-7; 9 positions agree with TRBD2. The CDR3 is made up of 16 amino acids. Germline CDR1 SQVTM, CDR2 ANQGSEA. The J segment lost 1 base and the V segment lost 3 bases, leaving 10 bases of the junction unmatched. DNA of the CDR3: TGCAGCGTTGACCCCCTGCTAGCGGGGCAATCCTACGAGCAGTACTTC. This codes for CSVDPLLAGQSYEQYF.

V gene TRBV5-1 combines with J gene TRBJ1-1; maybe TRBD1 (5 bases). Germline CDR1 SGHRS, CDR2 YFSETQ. V was cut by 0 bases and J by 8 bases, with 8 bases left in between. The CDR3 sequence is 12 residues long. CDR3: CASSLGGQEAFF. CDR3 bases: TGCGCCAGCAGCTTGGGCGGACAAGAAGCTTTCTTT. Variable domain in full (rest from reference TRBV5-1 and TRBJ1-1): KAGVTQTPRYLIKTRGQQVTLSCSPISGHRSVSWYQQTPGQGLQFLFEYFSETQRNKGNFPGRFSGRQFSNSRSEMNVSTLELGDSALYLCASSLGGQEAFFGQGTRLTVV.

The V call is TRBV27, the J call TRBJ1-2; tentatively, D is TRBD1 (6 bases). This CDR3 comprises 15 residues. Trimming shortened V by 2 bases and J by 2 bases, and 12 bases separated the two germline ends. Germline V gives CDR1 MNHEY, CDR2 SMNVEV (reference sequence). The CDR3 region has the DNA TGTGCCAGCAGTTTAACAGGGAGGGGGAACTATGGCTACACCTTC. Encoded protein: CASSLTGRGNYGYTF.

This clone was seen only once. This sequence joins TRBV5-1 and TRBJ1-5, with D unresolved. The CDR3 runs 13 residues. From germline, CDR1 is SGHRS and CDR2 YFSETQ. Trimming left V 2 bases short and J 2 bases short, with 5 bases between. The chain's CDR3 is CASSLTGNQPQHF. The CDR3 DNA reads as TGCGCCAGCAGCTTAACGGGCAATCAGCCCCAGCATTTT.

The V call is TRBV4-1, the J call TRBJ2-1; 12 bases line up with TRBD1. Looked up from germline, CDR1 is MGHRA and CDR2 is YSYEKL. Germline trimming cut 0 bases from V and 9 bases from J; bases unmatched to any gene: 9. The CDR3 has 17 amino acids. CDR3 coding DNA: TGCGCCAGCAGCCAAGATATGGGACAGGGGGCAGCAATTGAGCAGTTCTTC. It yields the protein CASSQDMGQGAAIEQFF.